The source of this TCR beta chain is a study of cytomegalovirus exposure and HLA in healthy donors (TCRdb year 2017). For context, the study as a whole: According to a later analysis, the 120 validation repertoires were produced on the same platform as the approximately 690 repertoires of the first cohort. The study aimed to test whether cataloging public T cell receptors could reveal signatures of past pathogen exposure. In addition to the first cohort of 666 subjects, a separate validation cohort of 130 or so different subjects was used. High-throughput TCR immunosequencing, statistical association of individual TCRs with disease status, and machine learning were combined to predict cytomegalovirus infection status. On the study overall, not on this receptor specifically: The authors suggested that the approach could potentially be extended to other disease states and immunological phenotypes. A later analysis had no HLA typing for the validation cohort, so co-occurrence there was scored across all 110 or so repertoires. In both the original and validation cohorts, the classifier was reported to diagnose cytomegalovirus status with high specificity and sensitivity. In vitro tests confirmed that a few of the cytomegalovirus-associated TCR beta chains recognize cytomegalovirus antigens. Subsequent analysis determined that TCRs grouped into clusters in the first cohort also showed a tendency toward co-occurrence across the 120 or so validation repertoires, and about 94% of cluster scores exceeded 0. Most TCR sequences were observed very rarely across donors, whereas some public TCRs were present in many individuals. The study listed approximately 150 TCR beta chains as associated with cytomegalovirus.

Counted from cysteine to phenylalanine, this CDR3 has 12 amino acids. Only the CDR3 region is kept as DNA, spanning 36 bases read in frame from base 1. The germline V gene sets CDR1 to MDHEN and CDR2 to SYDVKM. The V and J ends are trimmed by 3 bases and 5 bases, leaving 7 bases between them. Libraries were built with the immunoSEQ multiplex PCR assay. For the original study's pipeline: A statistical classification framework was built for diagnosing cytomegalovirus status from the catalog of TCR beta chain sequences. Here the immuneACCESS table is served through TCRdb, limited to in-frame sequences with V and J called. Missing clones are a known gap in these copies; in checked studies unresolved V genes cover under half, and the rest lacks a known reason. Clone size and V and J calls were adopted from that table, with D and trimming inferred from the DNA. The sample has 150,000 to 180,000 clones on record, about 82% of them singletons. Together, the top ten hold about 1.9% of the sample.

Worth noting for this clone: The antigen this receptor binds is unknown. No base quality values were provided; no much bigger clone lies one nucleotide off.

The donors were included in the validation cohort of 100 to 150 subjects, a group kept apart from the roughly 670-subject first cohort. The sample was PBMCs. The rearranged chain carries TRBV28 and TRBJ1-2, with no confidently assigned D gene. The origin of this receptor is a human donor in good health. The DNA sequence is TGTGCCAGCAGTTTCAGGCAATATGGCTACACCTTC. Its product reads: CASSFRQYGYTF.